The entry that follows covers one T cell receptor beta chain sequence. What this receptor recognizes is not known. No base quality values were provided; no much bigger clone lies one nucleotide off. The sample carries other DNA sequences with the same CDR3. This sample stems from a study of control samples from healthy donors and cancer patients (dated by TCRdb to between 2020 and 2021). The germline V gene specifies MRHNA as CDR1 and SNTAGT as CDR2. Cut back by 5 bases and 4 bases, the V and J ends lie 11 bases apart. The CDR3 runs 13 residues from the cysteine to the phenylalanine. The retained sequence is limited to the CDR3, 39 bases, with the frame set at the first base. The library was produced with the immunoSEQ multiplex PCR assay. TCRdb re-hosts the immuneACCESS table, in-frame sequences only. Its copies lack some clones; in the studies checked, an unresolved V gene accounts for under half of them, and the cause for the rest is not known. The sample contains approximately 94,000 clones, 65% to 85% of them found a single time. The top ten clones comprise around 35% of the sample.

The chain is encoded by TRBV6-4 joined to TRBJ2-5; the D gene may be TRBD1 or TRBD2, since each aligns over 5 bases. This clonotype originated in a man aged 70-80 years with lung cancer. Material: PBMCs. In nucleotide form, the sequence is TGTGCCAGCAGTCGGGACGGTGGAGAGACCCAGTACTTC. Protein translation: CASSRDGGETQYF.